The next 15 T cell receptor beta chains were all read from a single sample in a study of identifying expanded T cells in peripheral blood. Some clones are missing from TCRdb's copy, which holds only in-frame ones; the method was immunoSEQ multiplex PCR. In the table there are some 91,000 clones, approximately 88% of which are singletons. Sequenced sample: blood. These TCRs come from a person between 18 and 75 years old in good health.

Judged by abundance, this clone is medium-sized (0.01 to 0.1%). DNA for the CDR3: TGTGCCAGCAGTGAAGCGATGATGGACAGGGGTGGGGAAAAACTGTTTTTT. It yields the protein CASSEAMMDRGGEKLFF. The chain links TRBV6-1 to TRBJ1-4, with 9 bases identical to TRBD1. The junction had 10 bases not matched to a gene; V was cut back by 0 bases and J by 8 bases. The CDR3 spans 17 residues. From germline, CDR1 is MNHNS and CDR2 SASEGT.

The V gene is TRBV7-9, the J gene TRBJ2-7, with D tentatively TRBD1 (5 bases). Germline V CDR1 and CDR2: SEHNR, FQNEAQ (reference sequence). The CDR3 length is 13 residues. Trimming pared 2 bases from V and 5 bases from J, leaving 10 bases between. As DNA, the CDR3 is TGTGCCAGCAGCTTAAGGGGAAAGGACGAGCAGTACTTC. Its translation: CASSLRGKDEQYF. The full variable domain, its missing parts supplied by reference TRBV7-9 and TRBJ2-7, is DTGVSQNPRHKITKRGQNVTFRCDPISEHNRLYWYRQTLGQGPEFLTYFQNEAQLEKSRLLSDRFSAERPKGSFSTLEIQRTEQGDSAMYLCASSLRGKDEQYFGPGTRLTVT.

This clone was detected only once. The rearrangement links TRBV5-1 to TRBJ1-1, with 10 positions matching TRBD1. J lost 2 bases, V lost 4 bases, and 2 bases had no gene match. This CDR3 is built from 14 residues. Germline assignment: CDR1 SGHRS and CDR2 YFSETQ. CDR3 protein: CASSTTGGNTEAFF. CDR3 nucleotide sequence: TGCGCCAGCAGCACGACAGGGGGCAACACTGAAGCTTTCTTT.

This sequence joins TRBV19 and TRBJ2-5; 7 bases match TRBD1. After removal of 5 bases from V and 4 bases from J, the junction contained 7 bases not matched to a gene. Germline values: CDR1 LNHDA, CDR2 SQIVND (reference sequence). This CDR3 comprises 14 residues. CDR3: CASSADRAGETQYF. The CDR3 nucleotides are TGTGCCAGTAGTGCCGACAGGGCGGGAGAGACCCAGTACTTC. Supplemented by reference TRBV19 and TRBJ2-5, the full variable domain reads DGGITQSPKYLFRKEGQNVTLSCEQNLNHDAMYWYRQDPGQGLRLIYYSQIVNDFQKGDIAEGYSVSREKKESFPLTVTSAQKNPTAFYLCASSADRAGETQYFGPGTRLLVL.

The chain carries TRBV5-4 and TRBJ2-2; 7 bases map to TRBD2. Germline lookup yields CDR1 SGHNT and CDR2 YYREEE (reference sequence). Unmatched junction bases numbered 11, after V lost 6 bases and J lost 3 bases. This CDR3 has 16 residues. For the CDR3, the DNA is TGTGCCAGCACCCCTTGGGAGGGGCGTGACACCGGGGAGCTGTTTTTT. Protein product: CASTPWEGRDTGELFF.

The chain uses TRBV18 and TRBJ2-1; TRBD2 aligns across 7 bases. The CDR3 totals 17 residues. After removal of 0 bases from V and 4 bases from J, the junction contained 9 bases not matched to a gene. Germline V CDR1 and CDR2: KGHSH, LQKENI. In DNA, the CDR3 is TGTGCCAGCTCACCACCGTCTAGCGGCCGCCTTTACAATGAGCAGTTCTTC. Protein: CASSPPSSGRLYNEQFF.

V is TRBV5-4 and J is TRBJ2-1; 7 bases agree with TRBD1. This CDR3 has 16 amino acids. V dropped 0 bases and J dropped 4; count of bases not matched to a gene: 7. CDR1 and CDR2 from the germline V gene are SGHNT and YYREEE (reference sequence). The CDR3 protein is CASSLGGQASYNEQFF. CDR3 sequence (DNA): TGTGCCAGCAGCTTGGGTGGACAGGCTAGTTACAATGAGCAGTTCTTC.

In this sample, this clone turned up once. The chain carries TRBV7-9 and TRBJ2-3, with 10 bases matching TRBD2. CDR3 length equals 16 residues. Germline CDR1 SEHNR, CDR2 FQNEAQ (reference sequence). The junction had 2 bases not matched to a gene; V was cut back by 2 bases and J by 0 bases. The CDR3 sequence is CASSLLAGASTDTQYF. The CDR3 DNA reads TGTGCCAGCAGCTTACTAGCGGGGGCTAGCACAGATACGCAGTATTTT.

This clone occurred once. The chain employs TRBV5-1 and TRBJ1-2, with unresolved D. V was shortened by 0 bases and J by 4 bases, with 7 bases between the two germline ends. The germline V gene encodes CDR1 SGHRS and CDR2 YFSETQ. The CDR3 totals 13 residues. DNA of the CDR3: TGCGCCAGCAGCTTGGCCGGAACCTATGGCTACACCTTC. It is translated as CASSLAGTYGYTF.

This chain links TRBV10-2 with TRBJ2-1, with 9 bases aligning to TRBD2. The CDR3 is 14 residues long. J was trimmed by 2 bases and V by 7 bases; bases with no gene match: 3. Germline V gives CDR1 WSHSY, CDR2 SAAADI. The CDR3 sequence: CASKAGGPYNEQFF. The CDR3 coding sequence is TGCGCCAGCAAGGCGGGAGGGCCCTACAATGAGCAGTTCTTC.

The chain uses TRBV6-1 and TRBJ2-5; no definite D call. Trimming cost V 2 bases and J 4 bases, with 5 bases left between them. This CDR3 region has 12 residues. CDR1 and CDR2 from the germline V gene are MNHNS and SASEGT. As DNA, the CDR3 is TGTGCCAGCAGTGAATTGGGAGAGACCCAGTACTTC. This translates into CASSELGETQYF.

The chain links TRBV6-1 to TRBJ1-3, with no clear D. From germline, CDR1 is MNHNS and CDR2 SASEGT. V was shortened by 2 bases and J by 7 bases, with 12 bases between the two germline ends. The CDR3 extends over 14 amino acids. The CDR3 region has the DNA TGTGCCAGCAGTGAACAGCTGCGGGGTAACACCATATATTTT. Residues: CASSEQLRGNTIYF.

The CDR3 DNA reads TGTGCCAGCAGTTTCGGGACAGGGAGTACGAGGCAGTACTTC. The encoded protein is CASSFGTGSTRQYF. The V gene is TRBV27, the J gene TRBJ2-7; TRBD1 aligns across 9 bases. The length of the CDR3 is 14 residues. V dropped 3 bases and J dropped 9; count of bases not matched to a gene: 9. Germline lookup yields CDR1 MNHEY and CDR2 SMNVEV (reference sequence).

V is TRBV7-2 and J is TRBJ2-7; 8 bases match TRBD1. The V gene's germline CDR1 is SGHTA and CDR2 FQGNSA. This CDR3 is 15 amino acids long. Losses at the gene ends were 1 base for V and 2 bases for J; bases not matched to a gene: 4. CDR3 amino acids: CASSLGQGFTYEQYF. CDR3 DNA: TGTGCCAGCAGCTTAGGACAGGGGTTTACCTACGAGCAGTACTTC.

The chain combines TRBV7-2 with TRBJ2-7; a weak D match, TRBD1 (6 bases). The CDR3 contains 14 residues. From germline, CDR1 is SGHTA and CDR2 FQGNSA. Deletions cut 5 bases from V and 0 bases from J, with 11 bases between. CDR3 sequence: CASSPDRYSYEQYF. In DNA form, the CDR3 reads TGTGCCAGCAGCCCAGACAGGTACTCCTACGAGCAGTACTTC. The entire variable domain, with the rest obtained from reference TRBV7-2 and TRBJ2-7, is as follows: GAGVSQSPSNKVTEKGKDVELRCDPISGHTALYWYRQSLGQGLEFLIYFQGNSAPDKSGLPSDRFSAERTGGSVSTLTIQRTQQEDSAVYLCASSPDRYSYEQYFGPGTRLTVT.